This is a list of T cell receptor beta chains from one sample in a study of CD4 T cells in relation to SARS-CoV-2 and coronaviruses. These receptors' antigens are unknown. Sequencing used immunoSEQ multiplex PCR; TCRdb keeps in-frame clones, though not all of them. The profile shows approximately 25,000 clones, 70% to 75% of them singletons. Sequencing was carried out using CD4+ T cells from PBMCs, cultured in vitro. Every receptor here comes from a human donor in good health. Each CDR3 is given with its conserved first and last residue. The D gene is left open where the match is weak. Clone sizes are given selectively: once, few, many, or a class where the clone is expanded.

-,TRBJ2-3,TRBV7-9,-,CASSLGTVSTDTQYF,TGTGCCAGCAGCTTAGGGACAGTCAGCACAGATACGCAGTATTTT
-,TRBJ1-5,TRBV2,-,CASSEDVQDYQPQHF,TGTGCCAGCAGTGAAGATGTCCAGGATTATCAGCCCCAGCATTTT
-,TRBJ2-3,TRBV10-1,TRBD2,CASSLTSGGTDTQYF,TGCGCCAGCAGCCTTACTAGCGGCGGCACAGATACGCAGTATTTT
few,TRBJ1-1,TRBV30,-,CAWTPRTLKNTEAFF,TGTGCCTGGACCCCAAGGACGCTAAAGAACACTGAAGCTTTCTTT
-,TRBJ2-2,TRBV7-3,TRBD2,CASSLKGPGLAGPTGELFF,TGTGCCAGCAGCTTAAAAGGGCCGGGACTAGCGGGTCCCACCGGGGAGCTGTTTTTT
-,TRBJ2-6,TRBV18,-,CASSPRYRASSGANVLTF,TGTGCCAGCTCACCACGATACAGGGCTAGCTCTGGGGCCAACGTCCTGACTTTC
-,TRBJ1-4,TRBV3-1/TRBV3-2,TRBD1,CASSSTGTGVTTNEKLFF,TGTGCCAGCAGCTCGACCGGGACAGGGGTTACAACTAATGAAAAACTGTTTTTT
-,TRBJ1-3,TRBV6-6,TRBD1,CASSDLTGTGGSDSGNTIYF,TGTGCCAGCAGCGACCTCACCGGGACAGGGGGTTCGGACTCTGGAAACACCATATATTTT
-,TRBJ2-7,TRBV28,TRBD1,CASSLTGYEQYF,TGTGCCAGCAGCCTGACAGGGTACGAGCAGTACTTC
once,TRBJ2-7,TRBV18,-,CASSPPGPRQYEQYF,TGTGCCAGCTCACCACCGGGACCGAGGCAATACGAGCAGTACTTC
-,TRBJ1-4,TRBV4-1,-,CASSQDGAGSTNEKLFF,TGCGCCAGCAGCCAAGATGGTGCAGGATCAACTAATGAAAAACTGTTTTTT
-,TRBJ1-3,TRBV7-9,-,CASSLLPGSGNTIYF,TGTGCCAGCAGCCTACTACCTGGATCTGGAAACACCATATATTTT
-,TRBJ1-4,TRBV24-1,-,CATSEGISEKLFF,TGTGCCACCAGTGAAGGAATCTCTGAAAAACTGTTTTTT
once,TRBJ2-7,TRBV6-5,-,CASRRGTYEQYF,TGTGCCAGCAGAAGAGGAACCTACGAGCAGTACTTC
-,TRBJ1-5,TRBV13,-,CASSLGGRRNQPQHF,TGTGCCAGCAGCTTAGGAGGGCGGCGCAATCAGCCCCAGCATTTT
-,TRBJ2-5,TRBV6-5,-,CASRDSTSIPTQYF,TGTGCCAGCAGAGACAGCACCTCGATACCGACCCAGTACTTC
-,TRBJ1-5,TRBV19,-,CASRLLRTDNQPQHF,TGTGCCAGTAGATTACTACGGACAGACAATCAGCCCCAGCATTTT
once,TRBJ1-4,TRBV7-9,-,CASSTTGNEKLFF,TGTGCCAGCAGCACAACAGGGAATGAAAAACTGTTTTTT
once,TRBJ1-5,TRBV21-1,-,CASSKSNRDSNQPQHF,TGTGCCAGCAGCAAATCAAACAGGGATAGCAATCAGCCCCAGCATTTT
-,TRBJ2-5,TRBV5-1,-,CASSLVHRDETQYF,TGCGCCAGCAGCTTGGTCCACAGGGACGAGACCCAGTACTTC
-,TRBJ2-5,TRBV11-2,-,CASSPTGIAETQYF,TGTGCCAGCAGCCCCACAGGGATTGCGGAGACCCAGTACTTC
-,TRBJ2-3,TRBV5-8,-,CASSLGQLPFDTQYF,TGTGCCAGCAGCTTGGGGCAGCTTCCCTTTGATACGCAGTATTTT
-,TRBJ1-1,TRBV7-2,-,CASSVIRGYTEAFF,TGTGCCAGCAGCGTGATACGGGGGTACACTGAAGCTTTCTTT
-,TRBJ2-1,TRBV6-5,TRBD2,CASGAGGPYEQFF,TGTGCCAGCGGAGCGGGAGGGCCCTATGAGCAGTTCTTC
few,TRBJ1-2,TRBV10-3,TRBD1,CAISGTGADYGYTF,TGTGCCATCAGTGGAACAGGGGCCGACTATGGCTACACCTTC
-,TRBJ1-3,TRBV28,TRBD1,CASTPGQAGNTIYF,TGTGCCAGCACCCCGGGACAGGCTGGAAACACCATATATTTT
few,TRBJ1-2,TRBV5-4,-,CASRRGGTEPVITMGYTF,TGTGCCAGCAGGAGGGGCGGGACGGAACCCGTGATAACTATGGGCTACACCTTC
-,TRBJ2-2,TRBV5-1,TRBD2,CASTQTNSGAGELFF,TGCGCCAGCACCCAAACCAATAGCGGGGCCGGGGAGCTGTTTTTT
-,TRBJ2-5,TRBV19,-,CASSIGGRASKETQYF,TGTGCCAGTAGTATCGGTGGCAGGGCATCAAAGGAGACCCAGTACTTC
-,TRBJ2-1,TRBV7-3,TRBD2,CASSSTGLAGLSSYNEQFF,TGTGCCAGCAGCTCTACGGGACTAGCGGGTTTGAGCTCCTACAATGAGCAGTTCTTC
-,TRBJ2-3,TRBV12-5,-,CASGLVRDGKATDTQYF,TGTGCTAGTGGTTTGGTGCGGGACGGCAAAGCTACAGATACGCAGTATTTT
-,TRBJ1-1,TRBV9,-,CASSVAGNLNTEAFF,TGTGCCAGCAGCGTAGCTGGCAACCTGAACACTGAAGCTTTCTTT
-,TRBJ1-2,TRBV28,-,CASSSTGSYTF,TGTGCCAGCAGTTCTACAGGGAGCTACACCTTC
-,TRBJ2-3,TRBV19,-,CASSMDSLGLDTQYF,TGTGCCAGTAGTATGGATTCATTGGGCCTAGATACGCAGTATTTT
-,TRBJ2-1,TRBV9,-,CASSATRRTPTYNEQFF,TGTGCCAGCAGCGCGACTCGCAGGACACCAACCTACAATGAGCAGTTCTTC
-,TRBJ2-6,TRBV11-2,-,CASMRAGSGANVLTF,TGTGCCAGCATGAGGGCGGGGTCTGGGGCCAACGTCCTGACTTTC
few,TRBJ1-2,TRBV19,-,CASSRTDFNYGYTF,TGTGCCAGTAGCCGGACGGACTTTAACTATGGCTACACCTTC
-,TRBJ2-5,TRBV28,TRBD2,CASTEKAGGGETQYF,TGTGCCAGCACCGAAAAAGCGGGAGGGGGGGAGACCCAGTACTTC
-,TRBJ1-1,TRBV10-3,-,CAISASEWETEAFF,TGTGCCATCAGTGCGTCGGAGTGGGAGACTGAAGCTTTCTTT
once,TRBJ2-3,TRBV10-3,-,CAISFGGEGTDTQYF,TGTGCCATCAGTTTTGGGGGCGAGGGCACAGATACGCAGTATTTT
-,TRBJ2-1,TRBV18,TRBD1,CASSPGGTGGFTRLSSYNEQFF,TGTGCCAGCTCACCGGGCGGGACAGGGGGCTTCACCCGCCTTAGCTCCTACAATGAGCAGTTCTTC
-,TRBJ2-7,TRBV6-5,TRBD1,CASSYSQGDYEQYF,TGTGCCAGCAGTTACTCGCAGGGGGATTACGAGCAGTACTTC
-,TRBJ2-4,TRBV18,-,CASSPLEAKNIQYF,TGTGCCAGCTCACCGCTAGAAGCCAAAAACATTCAGTACTTC
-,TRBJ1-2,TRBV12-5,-,CASGAHRTWDYGYTF,TGTGCTAGTGGTGCCCATAGAACCTGGGACTATGGCTACACCTTC
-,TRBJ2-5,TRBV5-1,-,CASSLDSGGWETQYF,TGCGCCAGCAGCTTGGACTCAGGGGGGTGGGAGACCCAGTACTTC
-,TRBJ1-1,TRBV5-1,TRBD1,CASSKNNRGTNTEAFF,TGCGCCAGCAGCAAAAACAACAGGGGTACGAACACTGAAGCTTTCTTT
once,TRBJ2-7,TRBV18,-,CASSGTGTKVALEQYF,TGTGCCAGCTCAGGGACCGGGACGAAAGTGGCGCTCGAGCAGTACTTC
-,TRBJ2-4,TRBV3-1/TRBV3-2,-,CASSRFGQGGGKNIQYF,TGTGCCAGCAGCCGCTTTGGACAGGGAGGGGGCAAAAACATTCAGTACTTC
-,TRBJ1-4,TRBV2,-,CASSEGTGNEKLFF,TGTGCCAGCAGTGAAGGTACCGGGAATGAAAAACTGTTTTTT
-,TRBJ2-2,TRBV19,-,CASNPSATRNTGELFF,TGTGCCAGTAACCCCTCGGCGACACGTAACACCGGGGAGCTGTTTTTT
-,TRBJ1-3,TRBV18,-,CASSPLGRASGNTIYF,TGTGCCAGCTCACCCCTTGGTCGGGCCTCGGGAAACACCATATATTTT
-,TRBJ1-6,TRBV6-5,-,CASSRSDRPNSPLHF,TGTGCCAGCAGCCGATCTGACAGGCCCAATTCACCCCTCCACTTT
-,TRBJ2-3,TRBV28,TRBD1,CASSFLKGALTDTQYF,TGTGCCAGCAGTTTTTTGAAGGGGGCGCTCACAGATACGCAGTATTTT
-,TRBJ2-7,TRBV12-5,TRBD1,CASGLSGTGGLPPYEQYF,TGTGCTAGTGGTTTGTCGGGGACAGGGGGCTTACCGCCCTACGAGCAGTACTTC
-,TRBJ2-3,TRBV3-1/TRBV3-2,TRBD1,CASSQPQGGTDTQYF,TGTGCCAGCAGTCAACCTCAGGGGGGCACAGATACGCAGTATTTT
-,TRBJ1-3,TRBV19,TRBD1,CASLGNRGLSGNTIYF,TGTGCCAGCCTGGGGAACAGGGGCCTTTCTGGAAACACCATATATTTT
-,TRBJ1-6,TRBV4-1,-,CASSRVSGADYNSPLHF,TGCGCCAGCAGCCGCGTCTCGGGGGCCGACTATAATTCACCCCTCCACTTT
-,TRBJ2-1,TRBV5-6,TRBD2,CASSPSGRAGDEQFF,TGTGCCAGCAGCCCGAGCGGGAGGGCCGGTGATGAGCAGTTCTTC
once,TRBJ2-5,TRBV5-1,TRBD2,CASIDHTSGIGETQYF,TGCGCCAGCATCGACCATACTAGCGGGATAGGGGAGACCCAGTACTTC